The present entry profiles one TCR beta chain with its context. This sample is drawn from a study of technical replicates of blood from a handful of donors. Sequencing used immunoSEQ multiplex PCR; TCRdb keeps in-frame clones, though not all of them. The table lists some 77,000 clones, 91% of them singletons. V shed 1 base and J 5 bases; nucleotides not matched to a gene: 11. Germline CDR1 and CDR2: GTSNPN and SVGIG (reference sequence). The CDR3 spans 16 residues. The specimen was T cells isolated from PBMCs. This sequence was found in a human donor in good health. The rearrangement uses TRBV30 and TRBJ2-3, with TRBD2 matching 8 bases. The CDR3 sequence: CAWSGGTSGYLDTQYF. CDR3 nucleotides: TGTGCCTGGAGTGGAGGAACTAGCGGTTATTTAGATACGCAGTATTTT. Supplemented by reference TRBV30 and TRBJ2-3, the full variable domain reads SQTIHQWPATLVQPVGSPLSLECTVEGTSNPNLYWYRQAAGRGLQLLFYSVGIGQISSEVPQNLSASRPQDRQFILSSKKLLLSDSGFYLCAWSGGTSGYLDTQYFGPGTRLTVL.